These 5 T cell receptor beta chains share one sample of origin, sequenced in a study of CD8+ T cells in alopecia areata. Following extraction, RNA underwent reverse transcription to cDNA, which served as the sequencing template. Assay: immunoSEQ multiplex PCR; the TCRdb copy retains only in-frame clones and omits some. The data contain around 150,000 clones, less than 65% of them singletons. The source material was CD8+ T cells sorted from blood. Every receptor here comes from a human donor in good health.

The chain carries TRBV7-8 and TRBJ2-5, with D perhaps assigned TRBD1 or TRBD2 (5 bases each). The V gene lost 5 bases and the J gene lost 7 bases, with 23 bases spanning the gap. The CDR3 contains 16 residues. Germline values: CDR1 SGHVS, CDR2 FQNEAQ. In DNA, the CDR3 is TGTGCCAGCAGCCCTTGGGGGACCGACCAAAGGGGGACCCAGTACTTC. Protein: CASSPWGTDQRGTQYF.

The CDR3 region is CASSGTGGTGELFF. For the CDR3, the DNA is TGTGCCAGCAGTGGGACAGGGGGCACCGGGGAGCTGTTTTTT. The chain links TRBV6-1 to TRBJ2-2; 10 nucleotides align to TRBD1. The germline CDR1 and CDR2 sequences are MNHNS and SASEGT. This CDR3 is 14 amino acids long. J gave up 4 bases and V 4 bases, and 0 bases lay outside the gene matches.

The chain is built from TRBV27 and TRBJ2-7; 7 positions match TRBD1. The CDR3 runs to 13 residues. V gave up 4 bases and J gave up 2 bases; unmatched junction bases: 2. Looked up from germline, CDR1 is MNHEY and CDR2 is SMNVEV (reference sequence). CDR3 loop: CASSWTGTYEQYF. CDR3 DNA: TGTGCCAGCAGTTGGACAGGAACCTACGAGCAGTACTTC.

This chain links TRBV29-1 with TRBJ1-2; D uncertain. Germline CDR1 reads SQVTM; CDR2 reads ANQGSEA. CDR3 length equals 13 residues. Trimming cost V 5 bases and J 3 bases, with 13 bases left between them. CDR3 protein: CSVLATPDYGYTF. Written as DNA, the CDR3 is TGCAGCGTTTTAGCCACCCCTGACTATGGCTACACCTTC.

The chain joins TRBV29-1 to TRBJ2-1; 10 bases map to TRBD2. Losses at the gene ends were 6 bases for V and 3 bases for J; bases not matched to a gene: 2. The germline gives CDR1 SQVTM, CDR2 ANQGSEA. The CDR3 length is 13 residues. The CDR3 region is CSVGLADYNEQFF. Written as DNA, the CDR3 is TGCAGCGTCGGACTAGCGGACTACAATGAGCAGTTCTTC.